This T cell receptor beta chain was documented in a study of vaccination effects on CD4 cells after COVID-19. Study as a whole: Two-dose vaccination with either BNT162b2 or mRNA-1273 was given to the participants.

Repertoires were generated with immunoSEQ multiplex PCR, while TCRdb's copy carries only in-frame clones and drops some. This sample has around 22,000 clones, with about three quarters found just once. Germline V gene data show CDR1 as SNHLY and CDR2 as FYNNEI. Trimming stripped 5 bases from V and 0 bases from J, with 8 bases between. This CDR3 is 14 amino acids long. Viral peptide pools were used in the ViraFEST assay to expand antigen-specific CD4+ T cells, and sequencing came afterward. CD4+ T cells were isolated after 10 days of culture. They grew some 1.9 million PBMC in each well, adding about 10 IU/ml IL-2 and about 10 ug/ml peptides. This clone was detected a few times. Antigen: not known. Findings and caveats of the study: There was marked clonal contraction among infection- and vaccine-induced clones late after vaccination. Only 1 of 255 vaccine-induced clones from healthy vaccinees cross-reacted with common cold coronaviruses.

The sequences come from CD4+ T cells from PBMCs cultured with HCoV-229E spike peptides, collected before COVID-19 vaccination. This TCR came from a human donor who received a COVID-19 vaccine. This sequence joins TRBV2 and TRBJ2-1, with D unresolved. This CDR3 reads CASSPSSSYNEQFF. The DNA of the CDR3 is TGTGCCAGCAGTCCGTCTAGCTCCTACAATGAGCAGTTCTTC. Drawing the rest from reference TRBV2 and TRBJ2-1, the complete variable domain is EPEVTQTPSHQVTQMGQEVILRCVPISNHLYFYWYRQILGQKVEFLVSFYNNEISEKSEIFDDQFSVERPDGSNFTLKIRSTKLEDSAMYFCASSPSSSYNEQFFGPGTRLTVL.